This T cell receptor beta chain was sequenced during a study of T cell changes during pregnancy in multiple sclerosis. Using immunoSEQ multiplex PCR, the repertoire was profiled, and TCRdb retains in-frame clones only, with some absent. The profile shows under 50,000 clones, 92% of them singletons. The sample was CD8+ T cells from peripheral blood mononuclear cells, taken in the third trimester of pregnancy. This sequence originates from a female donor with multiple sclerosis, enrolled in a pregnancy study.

CDR3: CASSGSEASDPYEQYF. CDR3 nucleotides: TGTGCCAGCAGCGGGTCGGAGGCTAGCGATCCCTACGAGCAGTACTTC. The J gene is TRBJ2-7, the V gene TRBV9; D is possibly TRBD2 (6 bases). The CDR3 consists of 16 residues. Germline V gene data show CDR1 as SGDLS and CDR2 as YYNGEE. The V end was cut by 3 bases, the J end by 2 bases, with 18 bases between.